The 6 T cell receptor beta chains in this list originate from one sample, sequenced in a study of T cells in Graves' hyperthyroidism and ophthalmopathy. TCR beta CDR3 regions were amplified from RNA transcripts. TCR CDR3 regions were first amplified by RT-PCR with HTBI primers. Each CDR3 protein gets one entry after TCRdb re-called the multiplex PCR reads with MiXCR. The sample lists around 760,000 distinct CDR3 sequences, roughly 32% occurring once. Sequencing was carried out using blood. The receptors were sampled from a woman in her forties with Graves' hyperthyroidism.

There are many counts of this clonotype. V is TRBV29-1 and J is TRBJ1-1; no clear D. Trimming cost V 3 bases and J 1 base, with 6 bases left between them. CDR1 and CDR2 (germline): SQVTM, ANQGSEA. The CDR3 length is 12 residues. CDR3 sequence reads: CSVDEGNTEAFF. In nucleotides, the CDR3 is TGCAGCGTTGATGAGGGGAACACTGAAGCTTTCTTT.

The V and J genes are TRBV2 and TRBJ1-5, with D unresolved. CDR1 and CDR2 (germline): SNHLY, FYNNEI. The CDR3 has 13 residues. With 11 bases removed from V and 3 bases from J, the gap between germline ends came to 14 bases. CDR3 amino acids: CAWTSQDNQPQHF. CDR3 nucleotide sequence: TGTGCCTGGACTTCTCAGGACAATCAGCCCCAGCATTTT.

The V call is TRBV20-1, the J call TRBJ2-5; TRBD2 matches 9 bases. In germline, CDR1 is DFQATT, CDR2 SNEGSKA (reference sequence). J was trimmed by 3 bases and V by 1 base; bases with no gene match: 9. CDR3 length equals 16 residues. In DNA, the CDR3 is TGCAGTGCTAGAGGGGGGCGGCTAGCGGGGAAAGAGACCCAGTACTTC. Protein sequence: CSARGGRLAGKETQYF.

This clonotype has ten or more counts. The genes are TRBV29-1 and TRBJ1-2, with a tentative D call TRBD1 (5 bases). CDR3 length: 12 residues. The ends were cut back, 7 bases at V and 3 bases at J, with 12 bases in the middle. Germline CDR1 SQVTM, CDR2 ANQGSEA. The CDR3 DNA sequence: TGCAGCGCATCTGGGGGGGACTATGGCTACACCTTC. Amino acids: CSASGGDYGYTF.

Concerning this clonotype: A much larger clone differs by one base, so this may be a read error. The chain uses TRBV7-3 and TRBJ2-5, with D hard to call. This CDR3 region has 14 residues. With 5 bases removed from V and 5 bases from J, the gap between germline ends came to 15 bases. The germline gives CDR1 SGHTA, CDR2 FQGTGA. CDR3 nucleotides: TGTGCCAGCAGCCCCAGTCCCACCTTGGAGACCCAGTACTTC. Protein sequence: CASSPSPTLETQYF.

The chain is built from TRBV7-9 and TRBJ1-5, with D possibly matching TRBD1 (5 bases). Trimming left V 5 bases short and J 2 bases short, with 10 bases between. There are 14 residues in the CDR3. CDR1 is SEHNR, CDR2 FQNEAQ, per germline (reference sequence). Here the CDR3 reads CASSKGAGNQPQHF. The CDR3 region has the DNA TGTGCCAGCAGCAAAGGGGCAGGCAATCAGCCCCAGCATTTT.